One sample yielded the 30 T cell receptor beta chains listed below, sequenced in a study of response to subunit inactivated influenza vaccine (dated by TCRdb to 2016 to 2019). Library method: RT-PCR. The listed sequencing device is Illumina HiSeq 2500. TCRdb reworked the public reads: Q25 trimming with fastp, MiXCR clone assembly, productive beta chains retained. A single entry per CDR3 protein holds the most common genes and DNA from its merged rows. The sample table contains roughly 650,000 distinct CDR3 sequences; only one count was recorded for 15% to 18% of them. The ten largest clones add up to around a tenth of the sample. The material sequenced was PBMCs from blood, taken 11 to 12 days after vaccination. The source is a man in his fifties who received an inactivated influenza vaccine. Donor details come from another sample of the same person, matched by shared clones.

The V and J genes are TRBV12-3 or TRBV12-4 and TRBJ1-2; D unclear. The V gene lost 3 bases and the J gene lost 5 bases, with 22 bases spanning the gap. The CDR3 loop spans 17 amino acids. The CDR3 DNA reads as TGTGCCAGCAGTTTTAGGATTGAGCTGGGAAAGAAATATGGCTACACCTTC. This encodes CASSFRIELGKKYGYTF.

This clonotype was picked up many times. This chain joins TRBV27 and TRBJ2-7; TRBD1 matches at 10 bases. Germline V gives CDR1 MNHEY, CDR2 SMNVEV (reference sequence). The CDR3 is 18 residues long. The junction had 10 bases not matched to a gene; V was cut back by 0 bases and J by 2 bases. The CDR3 bases are TGTGCCAGCAGTTTATCGTGGGGACAGGGGCCGCGGACCTACGAGCAGTACTTC. This translates into CASSLSWGQGPRTYEQYF.

This clonotype was observed a few times. The rearrangement links TRBV12-3 or TRBV12-4 to TRBJ2-5; 7 nucleotides agree with TRBD1. This CDR3 is built from 16 residues. The junction had 13 bases not matched to a gene; V was cut back by 5 bases and J by 4 bases. The CDR3 reads CASSPQARDRGETQYF. The CDR3, as DNA: TGTGCCAGCAGTCCCCAGGCCCGGGACAGAGGAGAGACCCAGTACTTC.

The DNA of the CDR3 is TGTGCCAGCAGCTTAGCGGGACCCGGGGAGTATTTT. Translation: CASSLAGPGEYF. The chain recombines TRBV7-2 with TRBJ2-3; D may be TRBD1 or TRBD2 (5 bases each). The CDR3 runs 12 residues. V was shortened by 0 bases and J by 13 bases, with 11 bases between the two germline ends. Germline V gene sequence: CDR1 SGHTA, CDR2 FQGNSA.

The chain has TRBV11-2 and TRBJ2-2, with D unresolved. V lost 1 base and J lost 2, with 11 bases in between. There are 16 residues in the CDR3. Germline CDR1 and CDR2: SGHAT and FQNNGV. The CDR3 spells CASSLAVGVNTGELFF. CDR3 coding DNA: TGTGCCAGCAGCTTAGCTGTCGGAGTTAACACCGGGGAGCTGTTTTTT.

This clonotype was seen more than once but under ten times. The genes are TRBV5-1 and TRBJ2-1, with 15 bases identical to TRBD2. With V trimmed by 0 bases and J by 7 bases, 2 bases remained unmatched. Germline V gene sequence: CDR1 SGHRS, CDR2 YFSETQ. This CDR3 is built from 16 residues. The CDR3 nucleotides are TGCGCCAGCAGCTTGGGGGGGACTAGCGGGAGGAATGAGCAGTTCTTC. Encoded protein: CASSLGGTSGRNEQFF.

This clonotype was found a few times. The chain recombines TRBV11-1 with TRBJ1-1, with TRBD1 matching over 8 bases. The V gene's germline CDR1 is SGHAT and CDR2 FQDESV (reference sequence). V trimming: 5 bases; J trimming: 1 base; junction bases outside the gene matches: 9. The CDR3 totals 16 residues. The CDR3 DNA sequence: TGTGCCAGCAGCCCCTACAGGGGGAGTTGGAACACTGAAGCTTTCTTT. The encoded protein is CASSPYRGSWNTEAFF.

This clonotype was seen a few times. The rearrangement links TRBV28 to TRBJ1-2; 10 bases fit TRBD1. This CDR3 is built from 15 residues. Germline assignment: CDR1 MDHEN and CDR2 SYDVKM. J gave up 2 bases and V 2 bases, and 2 bases lay outside the gene matches. CDR3 loop: CASSLRTGGNYGYTF. In DNA form, the CDR3 reads TGTGCCAGCAGTTTAAGGACAGGGGGAAACTATGGCTACACCTTC.

This clonotype was detected a few times. V usage is TRBV7-8 and J usage is TRBJ1-6; possibly TRBD1 for D (5 bases). Germline lookup yields CDR1 SGHVS and CDR2 FQNEAQ. This CDR3 has 15 amino acids. Trimming pared 5 bases from V and 8 bases from J, leaving 16 bases between. The CDR3 DNA reads as TGTGCCAGCAGCCCCTCGCCAGGGAGGGATTCACCCCTCCACTTT. It is translated as CASSPSPGRDSPLHF.

This clonotype was seen a few times. This CDR3 is CASQRDSYNEQFF. CDR3 nucleotides: TGCGCCAGCCAGCGGGACTCCTACAATGAGCAGTTCTTC. This chain joins TRBV10-2 and TRBJ2-1; 7 bases agree with TRBD2. CDR1 is WSHSY and CDR2 is SAAADI in the germline V gene. V lost 8 bases and J lost 0; bases outside the gene matches: 1. The CDR3 runs 13 residues.

This clonotype has at least ten counts. The rearrangement uses TRBV15 and TRBJ1-5; D is unclear. The germline V gene has CDR1 LNHNV and CDR2 YYDKDF (reference sequence). Trimming took 0 bases from V and 0 from J, leaving 6 bases between them. The length of the CDR3 is 15 residues. DNA of the CDR3: TGTGCCACCAGCAGAGATCCGGGTAGCAATCAGCCCCAGCATTTT. Translating gives CATSRDPGSNQPQHF.

A few counts support this clonotype. V and J are TRBV5-1 and TRBJ2-5; no clear D. Per the germline V gene, CDR1 is SGHRS and CDR2 is YFSETQ. The V gene lost 0 bases and the J gene lost 3 bases, with 9 bases spanning the gap. This CDR3 is 14 amino acids long. This CDR3 reads CASSLALGKETQYF. The DNA of the CDR3 is TGCGCCAGCAGCTTGGCCCTAGGGAAAGAGACCCAGTACTTC.

The chain uses TRBV9 and TRBJ2-3; tentative D call: TRBD2 (6 bases). The CDR3 covers 14 residues. Germline V gene lookup returns CDR1 SGDLS and CDR2 YYNGEE. The ends were cut back, 7 bases at V and 0 bases at J, with 12 bases in the middle. The CDR3 region is CASRGDGSTDTQYF. In DNA form, the CDR3 reads TGTGCCAGCCGCGGGGACGGAAGCACAGATACGCAGTATTTT.

The CDR3 loop reads CASSSLGGGRKNEQFF. CDR3 in DNA: TGTGCCAGCAGTTCGCTAGGAGGGGGGAGAAAGAATGAGCAGTTCTTC. V usage is TRBV28 and J usage is TRBJ2-1, with D possibly being TRBD1 or TRBD2 (6 bases each). V was trimmed by 4 bases and J by 7 bases, leaving 20 bases between them. The germline CDR1 and CDR2 sequences are MDHEN and SYDVKM. This CDR3 spans 16 amino acids.

The CDR3, as DNA: TGTGCCAGCAGCCCCCGGAAGGGGATTGGGGAGACCCAGTACTTC. It translates to CASSPRKGIGETQYF. The chain combines TRBV6-1 with TRBJ2-5; D is perhaps TRBD1 (5 bases). The CDR3 consists of 15 residues. V was clipped by 6 bases and J by 5 bases, with 19 bases between them. Germline loops: CDR1 MNHNS, CDR2 SASEGT.

V is TRBV28 and J is TRBJ2-7; TRBD1 might be the D (5 bases). The CDR3 has 13 amino acids. V lost 2 bases, J lost 5 bases, and 10 bases lay in between. CDR1 and CDR2 from the germline V gene are MDHEN and SYDVKM. Here the CDR3 reads CASSLITGHEQYF. The CDR3 region has the DNA TGTGCCAGCAGTTTAATTACAGGTCACGAGCAGTACTTC.

There are many counts of this clonotype. This chain joins TRBV12-3 or TRBV12-4 and TRBJ1-6, with TRBD1 matching over 7 bases. Trimming removed 1 base from V and 10 bases from J; junction bases left unmatched: 7. The CDR3 contains 15 residues. CDR3 DNA: TGTGCCAGCAGTTTAGGGGGAGGGGGCGACTCACCCCTCCACTTT. Translation gives CASSLGGGGDSPLHF.

This clonotype was found a few times. This chain links TRBV11-1 with TRBJ2-3; 7 bases are shared with TRBD1. The CDR3 loop spans 18 amino acids. The V segment lost 0 bases and the J segment 0 bases; nucleotides outside the gene matches: 9. CDR1 is SGHAT and CDR2 is FQDESV in the germline V gene (reference sequence). The CDR3 loop reads CASSLAGQQGSSTDTQYF. The CDR3 DNA follows: TGTGCCAGCAGCTTAGCGGGTCAACAGGGGTCGAGCACAGATACGCAGTATTTT.

This clonotype was found a few times. This chain links TRBV7-9 with TRBJ1-6, with 7 nucleotides matching TRBD1. V was clipped by 3 bases and J by 8 bases; unmatched bases: 7. CDR1 SEHNR and CDR2 FQNEAQ come from the germline V gene (reference sequence). The CDR3 extends over 15 amino acids. CDR3: CASSLGDRMDSPLHF. For the CDR3, the DNA is TGTGCCAGCAGCTTGGGGGACAGAATGGATTCACCCCTCCACTTT. Full variable domain (outside the CDR3, taken from reference TRBV7-9 and TRBJ1-6): DTGVSQNPRHKITKRGQNVTFRCDPISEHNRLYWYRQTLGQGPEFLTYFQNEAQLEKSRLLSDRFSAERPKGSFSTLEIQRTEQGDSAMYLCASSLGDRMDSPLHFGNGTRLTVT.

The J gene is TRBJ1-6, the V gene TRBV10-3, with D possibly being TRBD1 (5 bases). V gave up 5 bases and J gave up 10 bases, with 9 bases separating them. The CDR3 consists of 12 residues. Germline-derived CDR1 and CDR2 are ENHRY and SYGVKD. The CDR3 sequence: CAISPKGSPLHF. The CDR3 nucleotides are TGTGCCATCAGTCCCAAGGGGTCACCCCTCCACTTT.

V is TRBV4-3 and J is TRBJ2-1; 7 bases are shared with TRBD2. Germline trimming cut 0 bases from V and 2 bases from J; bases unmatched to any gene: 7. Germline V lookup: CDR1 LGHNA, CDR2 YSLEER. The CDR3 spans 17 residues. CDR3 DNA sequence: TGCGCCAGCAGCCAAGATAGTTCCGGGAGGCCCTACAATGAGCAGTTCTTC. Translating it yields CASSQDSSGRPYNEQFF.

This clonotype came up a few times. J is TRBJ2-5 and V is TRBV11-2, with D perhaps TRBD1 (5 bases). Per germline, CDR1 SGHAT and CDR2 FQNNGV. The CDR3 extends over 15 amino acids. Trimming pared 1 base from V and 0 bases from J, leaving 9 bases between. As DNA, the CDR3 is TGTGCCAGCAGCTTAGTTATAGGGGACCAAGAGACCCAGTACTTC. Amino acid sequence: CASSLVIGDQETQYF.

This clonotype turned up a few times. The chain joins TRBV6-2 or TRBV6-3 to TRBJ2-7; tentative D call: TRBD1 (6 bases). Deletions cut 8 bases from V and 2 bases from J, with 19 bases between. This CDR3 comprises 15 residues. Germline V gene lookup returns CDR1 MNHEY and CDR2 SVGEGT. The CDR3 coding sequence is TGTGCCAGCTCTTCTGGAAACAGGGAAGCCTACGAGCAGTACTTC. Protein sequence: CASSSGNREAYEQYF.

The CDR3 here is CASRGLTGRSYEQYF. The CDR3 DNA sequence: TGCGCCAGCAGGGGACTGACGGGTCGTTCCTACGAGCAGTACTTC. The chain uses TRBV5-1 and TRBJ2-7; D may be TRBD2 (6 bases). V was cut by 5 bases and J by 1 base, with 16 bases left in between. The CDR3 extends over 15 amino acids. Germline V CDR1 and CDR2: SGHRS, YFSETQ.

This chain connects TRBV12-3 or TRBV12-4 to TRBJ2-7; 10 bases agree with TRBD1. The ends lost 5 bases at V and 6 bases at J; junction bases unmatched: 4. The CDR3 has 13 amino acids. The CDR3 spells CASSQRTGGEQYF. Written as DNA, the CDR3 is TGTGCCAGCAGTCAACGGACAGGGGGCGAGCAGTACTTC.

The J gene is TRBJ2-1, the V gene TRBV5-4; 10 bases are shared with TRBD1. The CDR3 contains 17 residues. Germline CDR1 SGHNT, CDR2 YYREEE (reference sequence). Germline trimming cut 4 bases from V and 3 bases from J; bases unmatched to any gene: 10. The CDR3 DNA is TGTGCCAGCAGCCTAGCCCGGGGACAGGGGTTCTACAATGAGCAGTTCTTC. This codes for CASSLARGQGFYNEQFF.

This clonotype was seen more than once but under ten times. This chain connects TRBV28 to TRBJ2-5; perhaps TRBD2 as D (6 bases). This CDR3 has 14 residues. The V gene's germline CDR1 is MDHEN and CDR2 SYDVKM. Trimming took off 5 bases at V and 1 base at J, with 11 bases between the two ends. CDR3 sequence: CASSPGTFQETQYF. CDR3 in DNA: TGTGCCAGCAGTCCAGGGACTTTCCAAGAGACCCAGTACTTC.

This clonotype has only a few counts. The chain combines TRBV5-6 with TRBJ2-1; D remains unclear. The germline CDR1 and CDR2 sequences are SGHDT and YYEEEE. The CDR3 consists of 14 residues. V lost 3 bases and J 4 bases, leaving 11 bases between the germline ends. CDR3 nucleotides: TGTGCCAGCAGCTCATTAATGCCTTACAATGAGCAGTTCTTC. Its protein product is CASSSLMPYNEQFF. Full variable domain (outside the CDR3, taken from reference TRBV5-6 and TRBJ2-1): DAGVTQSPTHLIKTRGQQVTLRCSPKSGHDTVSWYQQALGQGPQFIFQYYEEEERQRGNFPDRFSGHQFPNYSSELNVNALLLGDSALYLCASSSLMPYNEQFFGPGTRLTVL.

The chain has TRBV5-1 and TRBJ2-7; TRBD2 matches 8 bases. J gave up 7 bases and V 0 bases, and 12 bases lay outside the gene matches. Germline V CDR1 and CDR2: SGHRS, YFSETQ. The length of the CDR3 is 16 residues. The CDR3 loop reads CASSLVGSGDLGEQYF. CDR3 DNA sequence: TGCGCCAGCAGCTTGGTCGGTAGCGGGGACCTCGGGGAGCAGTACTTC.

The chain employs TRBV5-4 and TRBJ2-3; D unresolved. This CDR3 is 13 amino acids long. Germline CDR1 reads SGHNT; CDR2 reads YYREEE (reference sequence). Between the trimmed V and J ends, which lost 3 bases and 2 bases, there was a span of 7 bases. In DNA form, the CDR3 reads TGTGCCAGCAGCTGGGATCCCACAGATACGCAGTATTTT. It translates to CASSWDPTDTQYF.